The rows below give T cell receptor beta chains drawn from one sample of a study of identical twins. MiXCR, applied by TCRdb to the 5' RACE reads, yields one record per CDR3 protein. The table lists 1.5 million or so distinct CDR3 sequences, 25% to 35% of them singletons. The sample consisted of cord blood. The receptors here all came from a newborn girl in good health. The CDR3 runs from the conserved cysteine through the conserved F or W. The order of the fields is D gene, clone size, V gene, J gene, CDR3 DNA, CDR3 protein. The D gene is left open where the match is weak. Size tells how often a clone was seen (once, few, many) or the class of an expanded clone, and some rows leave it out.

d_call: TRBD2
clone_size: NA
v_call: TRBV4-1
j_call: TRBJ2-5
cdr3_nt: TGCGCCAGCAGCCAACCAGCGGGAGGGCAAGAGACCCAGTACTTC
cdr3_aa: CASSQPAGGQETQYF

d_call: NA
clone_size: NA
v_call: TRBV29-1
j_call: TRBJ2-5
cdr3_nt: TGCAGCGTTGAGGGGTCTGAACAAGAGACCCAGTACTTC
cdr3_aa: CSVEGSEQETQYF

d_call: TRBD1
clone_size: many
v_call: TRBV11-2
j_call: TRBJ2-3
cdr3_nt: TGTGCCAGCAGCCAAGACAGGGACCTCACAGATACGCAGTATTTT
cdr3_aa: CASSQDRDLTDTQYF

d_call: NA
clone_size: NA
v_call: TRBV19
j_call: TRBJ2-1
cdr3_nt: TGTGCCAGTAGGAACCGATTAGGGGATGAGCAGTTCTTC
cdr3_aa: CASRNRLGDEQFF

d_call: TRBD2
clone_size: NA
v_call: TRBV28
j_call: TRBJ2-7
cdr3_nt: TGTGCCAGCAGCCGAAAGCGGGACCCCTCCTACGAGCAGTACTTC
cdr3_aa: CASSRKRDPSYEQYF

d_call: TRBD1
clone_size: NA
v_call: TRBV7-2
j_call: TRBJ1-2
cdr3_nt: TGTGCCAGCAATGATAGGGACAGGGCGAACTATGGCTACACCTTC
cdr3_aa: CASNDRDRANYGYTF

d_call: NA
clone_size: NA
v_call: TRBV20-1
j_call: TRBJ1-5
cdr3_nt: TGCAGTGCTAGCCACAGGGAAAACTATCAGCCCCAGCATTTT
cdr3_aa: CSASHRENYQPQHF

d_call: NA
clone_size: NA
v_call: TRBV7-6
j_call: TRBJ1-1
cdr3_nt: TGTGCCAGCAGCTTAGTCCTGGGGCCTGAAGCTTTCTTT
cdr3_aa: CASSLVLGPEAFF

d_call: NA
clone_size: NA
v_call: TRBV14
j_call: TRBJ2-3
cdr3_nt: TGTGCCAGCAGCCAAACTCTCTCAGATACGCAGTATTTT
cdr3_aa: CASSQTLSDTQYF

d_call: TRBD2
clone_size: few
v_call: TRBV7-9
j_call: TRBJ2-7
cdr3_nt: TGTGCCAGCAGCTTAAGGCCAACCCTGATGAGACTAGCTAACGAGCAGTACTTC
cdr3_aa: CASSLRPTLMRLANEQYF

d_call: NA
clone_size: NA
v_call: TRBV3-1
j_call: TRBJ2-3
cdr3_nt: TGTGCCAGCAGCCTCCAACGACAGGGCACAGATACGCAGTATTTT
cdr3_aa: CASSLQRQGTDTQYF

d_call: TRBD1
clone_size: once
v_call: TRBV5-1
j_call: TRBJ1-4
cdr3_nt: TGCGCCAGCACCCAAGGGACAGGGAATGAAAAACTGTTTTTT
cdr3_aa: CASTQGTGNEKLFF

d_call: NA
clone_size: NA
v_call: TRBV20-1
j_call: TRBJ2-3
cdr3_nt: TGCAGTGCTAGATGGATTTCAGATACGCAGTATTTT
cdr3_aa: CSARWISDTQYF

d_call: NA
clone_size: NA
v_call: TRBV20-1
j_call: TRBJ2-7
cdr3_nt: TGCAGTGCTATCCTTGTGCGGGCCCTTACCTACGAGCAGTACTTC
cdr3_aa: CSAILVRALTYEQYF

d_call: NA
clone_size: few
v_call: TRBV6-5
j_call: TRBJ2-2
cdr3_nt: TGTGCCAGCAGTTACTCGCGGGCCACCGGGGAGCTGTTTTTT
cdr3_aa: CASSYSRATGELFF

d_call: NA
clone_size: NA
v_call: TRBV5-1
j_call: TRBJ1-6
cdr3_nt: TGCGCCAGCAGCTTCAGGGATAATTCACCCCTCCACTTT
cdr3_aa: CASSFRDNSPLHF

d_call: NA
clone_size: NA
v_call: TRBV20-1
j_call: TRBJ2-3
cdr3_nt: TGCAGTGTTAGGGGTCAGGGGCCAGATACGCAGTATTTT
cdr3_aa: CSVRGQGPDTQYF

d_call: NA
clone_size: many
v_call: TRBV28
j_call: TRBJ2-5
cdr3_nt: TGTGCCAGCAGTTTGGGACTGAGGGGGACCCAGTACTTC
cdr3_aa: CASSLGLRGTQYF

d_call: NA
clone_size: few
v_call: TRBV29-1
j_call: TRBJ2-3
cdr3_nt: TGCGGCCTCCGCCGGGCGACAGATACGCAGTATTTT
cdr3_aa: CGLRRATDTQYF

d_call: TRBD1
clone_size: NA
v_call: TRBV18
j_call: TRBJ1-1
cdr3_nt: TGTGCCAGCTCACCAAAGGGGACAGGAGCTTTCTTT
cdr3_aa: CASSPKGTGAFF

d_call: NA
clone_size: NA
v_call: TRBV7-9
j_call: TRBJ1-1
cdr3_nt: TGTGCCAGCACTCTAGTAGTGACAATGAACACTGAAGCTTTCTTT
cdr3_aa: CASTLVVTMNTEAFF

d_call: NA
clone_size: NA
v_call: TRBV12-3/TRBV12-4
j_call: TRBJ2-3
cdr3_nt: TGTGCCAGCAGGGTAGAGTATTTTATGGCCGCAGATACGCAGTATTTT
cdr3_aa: CASRVEYFMAADTQYF

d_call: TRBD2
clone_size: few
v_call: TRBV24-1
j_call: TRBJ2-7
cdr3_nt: TGTGCCACCTCCTCCAAGACTAGCGGGAGAGAGCAGTACTTC
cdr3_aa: CATSSKTSGREQYF

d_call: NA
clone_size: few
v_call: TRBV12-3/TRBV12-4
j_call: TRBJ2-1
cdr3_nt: TGTGCCAGCAGTCCGTTTCTTGGAGAGTCCTACAATGAGCAGTTCTTC
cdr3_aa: CASSPFLGESYNEQFF

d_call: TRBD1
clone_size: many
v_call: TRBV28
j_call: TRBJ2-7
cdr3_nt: TGTGCCAGCAGTTCCTGGACAGGGGGTTTGGACGAGCAGTACTTC
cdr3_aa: CASSSWTGGLDEQYF

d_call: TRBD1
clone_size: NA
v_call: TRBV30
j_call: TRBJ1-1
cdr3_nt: TGTGCCTGGAGACCCGGGATGTTCTACAGGGGGATGAACACTGAAGCTTTCTTT
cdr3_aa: CAWRPGMFYRGMNTEAFF

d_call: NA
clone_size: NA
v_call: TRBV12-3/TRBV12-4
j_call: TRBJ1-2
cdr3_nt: TGTGCCAGCAGTTTCTGGCTTACCTATGGCTACACCTTC
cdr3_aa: CASSFWLTYGYTF

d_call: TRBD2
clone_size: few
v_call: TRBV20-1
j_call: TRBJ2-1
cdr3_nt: TGCAGTGCTAGAGATCCGGGAGGGCCCTCCTACAATGAGCAGTTCTTC
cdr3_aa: CSARDPGGPSYNEQFF